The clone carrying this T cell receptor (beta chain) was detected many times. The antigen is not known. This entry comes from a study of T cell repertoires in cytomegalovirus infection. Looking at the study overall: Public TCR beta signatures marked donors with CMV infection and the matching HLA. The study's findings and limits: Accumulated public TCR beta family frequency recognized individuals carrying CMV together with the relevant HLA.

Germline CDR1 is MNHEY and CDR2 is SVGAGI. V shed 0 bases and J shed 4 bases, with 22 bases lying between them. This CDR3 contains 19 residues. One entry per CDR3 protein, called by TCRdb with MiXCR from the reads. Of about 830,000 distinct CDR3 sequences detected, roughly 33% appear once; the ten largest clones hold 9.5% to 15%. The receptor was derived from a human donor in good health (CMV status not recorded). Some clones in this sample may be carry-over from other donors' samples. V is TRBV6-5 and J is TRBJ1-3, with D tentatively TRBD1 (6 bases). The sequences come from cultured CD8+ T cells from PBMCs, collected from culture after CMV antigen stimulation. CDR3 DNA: TGTGCCAGCAGTTACTCGTCGACCGGGACACATATTCCGGGAAACACCATATATTTT. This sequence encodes CASSYSSTGTHIPGNTIYF.